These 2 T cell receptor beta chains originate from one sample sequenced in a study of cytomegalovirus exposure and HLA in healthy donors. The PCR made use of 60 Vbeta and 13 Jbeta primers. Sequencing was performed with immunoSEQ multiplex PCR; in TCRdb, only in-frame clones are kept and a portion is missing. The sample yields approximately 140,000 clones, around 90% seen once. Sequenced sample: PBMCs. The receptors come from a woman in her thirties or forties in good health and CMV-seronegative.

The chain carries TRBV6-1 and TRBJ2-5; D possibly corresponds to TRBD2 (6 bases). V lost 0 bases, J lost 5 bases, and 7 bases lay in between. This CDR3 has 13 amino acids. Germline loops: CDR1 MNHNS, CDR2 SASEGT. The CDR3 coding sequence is TGTGCCAGCAGTGAAGCCCTAGCGGAGACCCAGTACTTC. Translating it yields CASSEALAETQYF.

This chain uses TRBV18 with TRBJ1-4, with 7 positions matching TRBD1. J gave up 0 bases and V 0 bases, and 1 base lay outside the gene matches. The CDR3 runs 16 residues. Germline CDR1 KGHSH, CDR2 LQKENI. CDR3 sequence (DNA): TGTGCCAGCTCACCACCGGGGACAGCAACTAATGAAAAACTGTTTTTT. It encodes CASSPPGTATNEKLFF.